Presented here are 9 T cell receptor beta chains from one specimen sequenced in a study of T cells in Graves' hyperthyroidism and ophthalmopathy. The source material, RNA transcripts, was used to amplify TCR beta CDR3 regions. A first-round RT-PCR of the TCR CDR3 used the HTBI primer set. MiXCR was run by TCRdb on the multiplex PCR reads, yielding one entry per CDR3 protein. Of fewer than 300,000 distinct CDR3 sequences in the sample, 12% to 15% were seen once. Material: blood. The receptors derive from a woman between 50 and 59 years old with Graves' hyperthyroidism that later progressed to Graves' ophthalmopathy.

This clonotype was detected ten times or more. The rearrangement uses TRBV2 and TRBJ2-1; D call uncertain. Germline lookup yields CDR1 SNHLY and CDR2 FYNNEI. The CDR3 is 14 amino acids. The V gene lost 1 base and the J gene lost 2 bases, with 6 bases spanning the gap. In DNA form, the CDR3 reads TGTGCCAGCAGTGAAGTCACTACCTACAATGAGCAGTTCTTC. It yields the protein CASSEVTTYNEQFF.

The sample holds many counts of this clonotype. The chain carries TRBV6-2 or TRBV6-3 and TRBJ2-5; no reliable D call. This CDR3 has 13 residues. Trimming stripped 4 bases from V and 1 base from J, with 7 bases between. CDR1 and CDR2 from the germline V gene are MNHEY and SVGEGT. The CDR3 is CASSFGPQETQYF. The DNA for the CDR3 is TGTGCCAGCAGTTTTGGTCCCCAAGAGACCCAGTACTTC.

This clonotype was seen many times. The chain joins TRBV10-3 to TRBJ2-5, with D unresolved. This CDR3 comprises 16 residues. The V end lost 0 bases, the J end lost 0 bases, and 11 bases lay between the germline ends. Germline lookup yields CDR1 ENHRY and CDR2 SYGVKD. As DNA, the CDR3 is TGTGCCATCAGTGAGTCGAGGAACAGAGACCAAGAGACCCAGTACTTC. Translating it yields CAISESRNRDQETQYF.

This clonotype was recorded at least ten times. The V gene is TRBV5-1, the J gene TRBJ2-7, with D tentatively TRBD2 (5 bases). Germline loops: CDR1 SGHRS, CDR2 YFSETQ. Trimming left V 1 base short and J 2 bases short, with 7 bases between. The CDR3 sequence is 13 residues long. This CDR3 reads CASSLRETYEQYF. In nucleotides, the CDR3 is TGCGCCAGCAGCTTGAGGGAGACCTACGAGCAGTACTTC.

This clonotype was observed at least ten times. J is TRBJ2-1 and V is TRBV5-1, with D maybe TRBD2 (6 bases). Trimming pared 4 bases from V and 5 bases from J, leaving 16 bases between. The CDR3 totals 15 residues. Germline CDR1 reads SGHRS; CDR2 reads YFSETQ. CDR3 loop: CASSPSPGSHNEQFF. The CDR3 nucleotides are TGCGCCAGCAGCCCATCCCCCGGGAGCCACAATGAGCAGTTCTTC.

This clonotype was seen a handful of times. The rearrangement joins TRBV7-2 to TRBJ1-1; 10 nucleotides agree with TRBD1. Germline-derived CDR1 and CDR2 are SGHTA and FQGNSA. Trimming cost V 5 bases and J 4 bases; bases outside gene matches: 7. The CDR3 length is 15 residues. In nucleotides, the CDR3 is TGTGCCAGCAGCCGGGACAGGGGATCAGTCACTGAAGCTTTCTTT. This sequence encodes CASSRDRGSVTEAFF.

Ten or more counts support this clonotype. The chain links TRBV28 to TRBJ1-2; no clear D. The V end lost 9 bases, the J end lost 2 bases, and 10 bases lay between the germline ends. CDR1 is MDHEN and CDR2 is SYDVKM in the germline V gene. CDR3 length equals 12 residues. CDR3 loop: CASSDLNYGYTF. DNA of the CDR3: TGTGCCAGTAGCGATTTAAACTATGGCTACACCTTC.

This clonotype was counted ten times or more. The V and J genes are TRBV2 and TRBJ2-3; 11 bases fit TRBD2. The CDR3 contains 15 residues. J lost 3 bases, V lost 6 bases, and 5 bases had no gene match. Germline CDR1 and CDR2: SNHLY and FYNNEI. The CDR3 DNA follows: TGTGCCAGCAGGGCAAGGACTAGCGGGACAGATACGCAGTATTTT. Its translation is CASRARTSGTDTQYF.

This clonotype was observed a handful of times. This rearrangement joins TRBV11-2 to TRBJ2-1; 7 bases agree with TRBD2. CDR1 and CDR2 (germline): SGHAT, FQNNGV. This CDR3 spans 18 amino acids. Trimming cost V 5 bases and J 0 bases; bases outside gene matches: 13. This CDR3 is CASSPSSTSASSYNEQFF. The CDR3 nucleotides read TGTGCCAGCAGCCCGTCCTCTACTAGCGCCAGCTCCTACAATGAGCAGTTCTTC.